This T cell receptor (beta chain) was obtained from a study of early T cells in non-severe SARS-CoV-2 infection. Study background: Bulk RNA taken from unsorted whole blood was sequenced, leaving chains unpaired.

Germline-derived CDR1 and CDR2 are MDHEN and SYDVKM. This CDR3 has 11 residues. With 4 bases removed from V and 12 bases from J, the gap between germline ends came to 10 bases. Findings and caveats of the study: CD4 and private specificities were missed by VDJdb matching, which favored anti-spike CD8 responses.

About this clonotype: Its antigen is unknown.

Researchers attached unique molecular identifiers to individual cDNA molecules. TCRdb processed the 5' RACE reads anew with MiXCR; each CDR3 protein has one entry. The table includes 70,000 to 90,000 distinct CDR3 sequences, more than 12% detected once. This rearrangement joins TRBV28 to TRBJ2-4; D is perhaps TRBD1 (5 bases). The clonotype was recovered from an adult who was a healthcare worker with PCR-confirmed SARS-CoV-2 infection or an uninfected control (not recorded which). Sequencing used whole blood. CDR3: CASSSLTAQYF. In DNA, the CDR3 is TGTGCCAGCAGTTCACTGACAGCTCAGTACTTC.